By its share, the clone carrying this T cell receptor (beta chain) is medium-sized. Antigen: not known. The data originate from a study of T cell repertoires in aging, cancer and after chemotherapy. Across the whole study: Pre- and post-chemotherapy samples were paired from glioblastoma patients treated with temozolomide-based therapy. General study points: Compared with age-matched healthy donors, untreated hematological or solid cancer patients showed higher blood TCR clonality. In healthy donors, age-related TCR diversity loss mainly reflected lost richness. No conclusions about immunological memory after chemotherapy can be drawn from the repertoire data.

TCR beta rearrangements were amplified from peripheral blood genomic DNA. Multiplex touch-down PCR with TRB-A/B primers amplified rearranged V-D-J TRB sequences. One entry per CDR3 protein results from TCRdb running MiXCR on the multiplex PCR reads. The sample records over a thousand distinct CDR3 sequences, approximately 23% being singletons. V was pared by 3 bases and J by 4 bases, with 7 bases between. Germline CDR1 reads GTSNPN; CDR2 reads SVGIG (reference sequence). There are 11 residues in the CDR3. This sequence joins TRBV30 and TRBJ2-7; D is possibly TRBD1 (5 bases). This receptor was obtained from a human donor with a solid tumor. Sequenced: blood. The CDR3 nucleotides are TGTGCCTGGAGCCAGGGTTACGAGCAGTACTTC. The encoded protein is CAWSQGYEQYF.